The sequence of this TCR beta chain was determined in a study of post-analysis software for immune sequencing data. Looking at the study overall: Relapsing-remitting, secondary progressive and progressive-relapsing forms made up the multiple sclerosis disease courses. Study results and caveats: About five TRBV segments appeared more often in patients than in controls, and TRBV5-6, TRBV5-1 and TRBV20-1 were among these. Among multiple sclerosis patients, normalized Chao1 diversity was significantly below that of controls.

This clonotype was observed many times. Its antigen is unidentified. Libraries were made from TCR beta cDNA, and they carried unique molecular identifiers. T cells numbering about 0.9 to 11 million yielded some 480,000 cDNA molecules. TCRdb itself ran the PCR reads through MiXCR, one entry per CDR3 protein. Among about 260,000 distinct CDR3 sequences listed, 36% were seen once. Trimming took off 5 bases at V and 6 bases at J, with 14 bases between the two ends. The CDR3 runs to 15 residues. The germline CDR1 and CDR2 sequences are SEHNR and FQNEAQ (reference sequence). The chain has TRBV7-9 and TRBJ1-6; maybe TRBD1 (6 bases). Sample: blood. This clonotype originated in a girl between 10 and 17 years old with multiple sclerosis. In nucleotides, the CDR3 is TGTGCCAGCAGCCCGACAGGACGGCGTAATTCACCCCTCCACTTT. Translating it yields CASSPTGRRNSPLHF.